One and the same sample provided the 2 T cell receptor beta chains below, sequenced in a study of T cell responses to AZD1222 COVID-19 vaccine. TCRdb keeps only in-frame clones here, not all; method: immunoSEQ multiplex PCR. The data contain roughly 120,000 clones, about 88% of them singletons. Sequencing was performed on peripheral blood, taken 28 days after the second AZD1222 dose. The receptors shown here come from an adult who received the AZD1222 COVID-19 vaccine.

The chain uses TRBV28 and TRBJ2-1, with 9 bases aligning to TRBD2. Trimming removed 8 bases from V and 7 bases from J; junction bases left unmatched: 12. Germline V gene sequence: CDR1 MDHEN, CDR2 SYDVKM. This CDR3 has 15 residues. CDR3 in amino acids: CASAPPSGVVNEQFF. DNA for the CDR3: TGTGCCAGCGCCCCCCCTAGCGGGGTAGTGAATGAGCAGTTCTTC.

The CDR3 DNA reads TGCAGCGTTAATACAGGAGTTAACACTGAAGCTTTCTTT. Amino acids: CSVNTGVNTEAFF. This chain connects TRBV29-1 to TRBJ1-1; maybe TRBD1 (5 bases). CDR1 and CDR2 (germline): SQVTM, ANQGSEA. This CDR3 has 13 residues. Trimming cost V 5 bases and J 2 bases, with 12 bases left between them.